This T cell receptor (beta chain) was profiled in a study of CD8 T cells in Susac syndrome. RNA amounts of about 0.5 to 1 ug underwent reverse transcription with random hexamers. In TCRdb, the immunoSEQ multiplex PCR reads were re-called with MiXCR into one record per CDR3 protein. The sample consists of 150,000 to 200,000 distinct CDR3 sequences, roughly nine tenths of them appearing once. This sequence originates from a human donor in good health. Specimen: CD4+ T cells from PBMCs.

The CDR3 region is CASSGTFGSPLHF. The DNA of the CDR3 is TGTGCCAGCTCCGGGACATTTGGATCACCCCTCCACTTT. The V and J genes are TRBV2 and TRBJ1-6; D is possibly TRBD1 (6 bases). The ends were cut back, 8 bases at V and 10 bases at J, with 15 bases in the middle. Germline CDR1 SNHLY, CDR2 FYNNEI. CDR3 size: 13 residues. Based on the CDR3 plus reference TRBV2 and TRBJ1-6, the full variable domain is EPEVTQTPSHQVTQMGQEVILRCVPISNHLYFYWYRQILGQKVEFLVSFYNNEISEKSEIFDDQFSVERPDGSNFTLKIRSTKLEDSAMYFCASSGTFGSPLHFGNGTRLTVT.